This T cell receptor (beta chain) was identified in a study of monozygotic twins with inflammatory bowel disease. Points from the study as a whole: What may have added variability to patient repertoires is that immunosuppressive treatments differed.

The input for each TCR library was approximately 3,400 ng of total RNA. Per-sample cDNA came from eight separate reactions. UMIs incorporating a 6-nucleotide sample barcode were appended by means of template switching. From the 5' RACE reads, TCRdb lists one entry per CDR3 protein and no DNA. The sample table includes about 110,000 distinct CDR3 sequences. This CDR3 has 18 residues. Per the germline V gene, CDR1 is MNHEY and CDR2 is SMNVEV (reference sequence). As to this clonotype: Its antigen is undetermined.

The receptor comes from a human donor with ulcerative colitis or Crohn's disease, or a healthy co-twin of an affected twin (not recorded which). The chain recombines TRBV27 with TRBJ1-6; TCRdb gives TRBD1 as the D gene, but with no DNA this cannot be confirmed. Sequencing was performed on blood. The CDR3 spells CASSLSETGGWVRSPLHF.